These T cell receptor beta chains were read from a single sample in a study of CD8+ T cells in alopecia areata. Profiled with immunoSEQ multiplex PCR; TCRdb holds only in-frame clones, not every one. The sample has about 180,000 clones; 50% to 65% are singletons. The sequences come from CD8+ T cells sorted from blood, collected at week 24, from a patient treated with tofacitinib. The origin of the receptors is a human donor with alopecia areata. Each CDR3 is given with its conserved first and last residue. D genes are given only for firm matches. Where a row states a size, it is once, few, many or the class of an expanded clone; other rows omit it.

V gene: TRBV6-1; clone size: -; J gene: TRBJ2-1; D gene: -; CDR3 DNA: TGTGCCAGCAGTATCTCGGAGTACAATGAGCAGTTCTTC; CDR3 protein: CASSISEYNEQFF
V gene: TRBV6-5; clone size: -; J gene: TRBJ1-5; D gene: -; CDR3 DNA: TGTGCCAGCAGTTACTACGGCAGCAATCAGCCCCAGCATTTT; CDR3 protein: CASSYYGSNQPQHF
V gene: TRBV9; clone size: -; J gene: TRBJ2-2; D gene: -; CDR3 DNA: TGTGCCAGCAGCTTCTTCGGGGATCACACCGGGGAGCTGTTTTTT; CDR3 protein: CASSFFGDHTGELFF
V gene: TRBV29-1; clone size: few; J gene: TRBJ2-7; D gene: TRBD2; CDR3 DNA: TGCAGCGTTGACGGTTTAGCGGGGTCCGCCTACGAGCAGTACTTC; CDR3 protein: CSVDGLAGSAYEQYF
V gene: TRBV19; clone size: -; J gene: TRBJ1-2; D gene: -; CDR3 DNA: TGTGCCACGCGGGGAGGTTATGGCTACACCTTC; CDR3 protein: CATRGGYGYTF
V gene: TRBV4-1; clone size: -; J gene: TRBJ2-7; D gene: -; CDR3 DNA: TGCGCCAGCAGCCAAGTTCAAACAGACTCCTACGAGCAGTACTTC; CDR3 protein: CASSQVQTDSYEQYF
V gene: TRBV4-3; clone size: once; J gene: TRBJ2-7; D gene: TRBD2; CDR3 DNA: TGCGCCAGCAGCCAGGTAGCGGGGGGATTCTACGAGCAGTACTTC; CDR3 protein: CASSQVAGGFYEQYF
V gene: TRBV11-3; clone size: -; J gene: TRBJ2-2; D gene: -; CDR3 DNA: TGTGCCAGCAGCTTAGAGATGAACACCGGGGAGCTGTTTTTT; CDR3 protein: CASSLEMNTGELFF
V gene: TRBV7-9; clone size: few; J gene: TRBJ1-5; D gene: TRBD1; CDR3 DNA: TGTGCCAGCAGCCCGGGACAGGGCAATCAGCCCCAGCATTTT; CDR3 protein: CASSPGQGNQPQHF
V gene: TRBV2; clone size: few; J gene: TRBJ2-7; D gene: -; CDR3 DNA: TGTGCCAGCAGCGTTTCCTACGAGCAGTACTTC; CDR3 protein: CASSVSYEQYF
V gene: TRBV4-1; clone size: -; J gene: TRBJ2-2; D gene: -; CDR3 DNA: TGCGCCAGCAGCCAAGATACGGCAGGGGAGCTGTTTTTT; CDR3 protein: CASSQDTAGELFF
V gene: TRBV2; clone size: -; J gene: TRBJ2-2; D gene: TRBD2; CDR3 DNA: TGTGCCAGCAATGCGGGGGAACTCAACACCGGGGAGCTGTTTTTT; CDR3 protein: CASNAGELNTGELFF
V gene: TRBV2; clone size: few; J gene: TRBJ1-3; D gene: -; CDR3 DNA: TGTGCCAGCAGTGACCCCGGGACCCTCAAAAACACCATATATTTT; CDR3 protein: CASSDPGTLKNTIYF
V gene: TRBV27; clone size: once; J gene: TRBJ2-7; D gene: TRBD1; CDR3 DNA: TGTGCCAGCAGTTCAAGACAGGGTTACGAGCAGTACTTC; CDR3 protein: CASSSRQGYEQYF
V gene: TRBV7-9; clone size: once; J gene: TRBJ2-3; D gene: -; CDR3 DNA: TGTGCCAGCACGGGGGAAAACACAGATACGCAGTATTTT; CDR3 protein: CASTGENTDTQYF
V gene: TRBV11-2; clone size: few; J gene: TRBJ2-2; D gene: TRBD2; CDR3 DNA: TGTGCCAGCAGGTTTAGCGGGGGGGCCGGGGAGCTGTTTTTT; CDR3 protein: CASRFSGGAGELFF
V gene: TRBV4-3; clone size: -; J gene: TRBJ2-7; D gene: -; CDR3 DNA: TGCGCCAGCAGCCAAGATGGGACCGACTGGTCCTACGAGCAGTACTTC; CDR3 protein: CASSQDGTDWSYEQYF
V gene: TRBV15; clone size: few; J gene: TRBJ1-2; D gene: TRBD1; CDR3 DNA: TGTGCCACCAGCACCCACAGGGGTGGCTACACCTTC; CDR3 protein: CATSTHRGGYTF
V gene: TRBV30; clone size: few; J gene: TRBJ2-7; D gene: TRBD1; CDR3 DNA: TGTGCCTGGAGTTCTGGGGACAGGGTGTACGAGCAGTACTTC; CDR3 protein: CAWSSGDRVYEQYF
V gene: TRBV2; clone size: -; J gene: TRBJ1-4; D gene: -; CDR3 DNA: TGTGCCAGCAGTGAAGGGCAGCCCCAAGATGAAAAACTGTTTTTT; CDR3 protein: CASSEGQPQDEKLFF
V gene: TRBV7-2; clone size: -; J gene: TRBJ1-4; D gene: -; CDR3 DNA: TGTGCCAGCAGCCAGACAGTGGGATCAGAAAAACTGTTTTTT; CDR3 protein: CASSQTVGSEKLFF
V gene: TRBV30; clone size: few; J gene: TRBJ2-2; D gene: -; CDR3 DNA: TGTGCCTGGAGTGTAGGGCTTCACACCGGGGAGCTGTTTTTT; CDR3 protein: CAWSVGLHTGELFF
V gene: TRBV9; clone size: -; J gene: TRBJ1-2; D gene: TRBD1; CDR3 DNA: TGTGCCAGCAGCGTCGGACAGGGTAGCTATGGCTACACCTTC; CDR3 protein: CASSVGQGSYGYTF
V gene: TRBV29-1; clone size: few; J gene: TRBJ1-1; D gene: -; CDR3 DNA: TGCAGCGTTGTTGGGTTGAGAGGAACCATGAACACTGAAGCTTTCTTT; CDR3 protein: CSVVGLRGTMNTEAFF
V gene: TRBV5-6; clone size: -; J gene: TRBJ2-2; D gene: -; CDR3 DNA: TGTGCCAGCAGCTTGGGCGGGTCCGGGGAGCTGTTTTTT; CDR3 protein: CASSLGGSGELFF